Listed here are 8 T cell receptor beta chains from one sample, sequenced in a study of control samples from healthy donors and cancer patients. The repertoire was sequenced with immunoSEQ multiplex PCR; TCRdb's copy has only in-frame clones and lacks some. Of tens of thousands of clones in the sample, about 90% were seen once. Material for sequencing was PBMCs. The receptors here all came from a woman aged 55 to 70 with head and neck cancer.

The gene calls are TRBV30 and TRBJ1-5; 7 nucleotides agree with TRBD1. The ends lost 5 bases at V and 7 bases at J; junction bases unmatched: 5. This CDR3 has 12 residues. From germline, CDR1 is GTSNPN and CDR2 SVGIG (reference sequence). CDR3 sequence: CAWDRAAQPQHF. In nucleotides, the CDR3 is TGTGCCTGGGACAGGGCGGCGCAGCCCCAGCATTTT.

The CDR3 loop is CASKTGGLGTGELFF. The CDR3 nucleotides are TGTGCCAGCAAGACAGGGGGCTTGGGAACCGGGGAGCTGTTTTTT. The J gene is TRBJ2-2, the V gene TRBV3-1 (or the pseudogene TRBV3-2); 10 bases line up with TRBD1. The length of the CDR3 is 15 residues. With V trimmed by 7 bases and J by 5 bases, 7 bases remained unmatched. Germline V lookup: CDR1 LGHDT, CDR2 YNNKEL (reference sequence).

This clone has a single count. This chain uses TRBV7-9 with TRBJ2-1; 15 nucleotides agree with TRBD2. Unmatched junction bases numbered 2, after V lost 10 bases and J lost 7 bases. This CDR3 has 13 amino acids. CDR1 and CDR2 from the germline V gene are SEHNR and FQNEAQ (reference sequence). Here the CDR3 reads CATGTSGRNEQFF. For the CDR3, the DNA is TGTGCCACCGGGACTAGCGGGAGGAATGAGCAGTTCTTC.

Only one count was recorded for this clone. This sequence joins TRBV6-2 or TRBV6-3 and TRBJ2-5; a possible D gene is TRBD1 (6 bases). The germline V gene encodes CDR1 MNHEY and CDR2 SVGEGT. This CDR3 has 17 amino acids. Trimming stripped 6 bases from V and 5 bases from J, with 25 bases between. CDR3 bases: TGTGCCAGCAGCCAACTCCAACCGGGACCTCAGGGGGAGACCCAGTACTTC. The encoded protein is CASSQLQPGPQGETQYF.

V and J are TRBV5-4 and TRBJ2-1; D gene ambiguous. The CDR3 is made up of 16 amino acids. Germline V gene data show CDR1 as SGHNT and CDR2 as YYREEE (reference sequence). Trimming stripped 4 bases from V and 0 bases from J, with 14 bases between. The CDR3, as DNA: TGTGCCAGCAGCAGGCCAGCTCAAGACTCCTACAATGAGCAGTTCTTC. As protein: CASSRPAQDSYNEQFF.

Here the CDR3 DNA reads TGCGCCAGCAGCCCCGGGGTGGGTTTTTTAAACACTGAAGCTTTCTTT. Its translation is CASSPGVGFLNTEAFF. This chain links TRBV5-1 with TRBJ1-1, with D uncertain. The CDR3 consists of 16 residues. Deletions cut 4 bases from V and 2 bases from J, with 18 bases between. Germline V lookup: CDR1 SGHRS, CDR2 YFSETQ. Full variable domain (missing parts from reference TRBV5-1 and TRBJ1-1): KAGVTQTPRYLIKTRGQQVTLSCSPISGHRSVSWYQQTPGQGLQFLFEYFSETQRNKGNFPGRFSGRQFSNSRSEMNVSTLELGDSALYLCASSPGVGFLNTEAFFGQGTRLTVV.

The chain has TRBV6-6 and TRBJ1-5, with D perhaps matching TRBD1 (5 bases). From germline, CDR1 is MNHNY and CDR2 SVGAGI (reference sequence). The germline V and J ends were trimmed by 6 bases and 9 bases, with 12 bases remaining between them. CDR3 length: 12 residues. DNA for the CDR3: TGTGCCAGCAGAAACTTCCAGGGGCCCCAGCATTTT. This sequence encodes CASRNFQGPQHF.

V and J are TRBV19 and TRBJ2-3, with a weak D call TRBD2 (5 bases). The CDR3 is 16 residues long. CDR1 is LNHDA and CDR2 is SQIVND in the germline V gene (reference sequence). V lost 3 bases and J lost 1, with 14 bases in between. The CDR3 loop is CASSMRSGSGTDTQYF. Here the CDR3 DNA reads TGTGCCAGTAGTATGAGGAGCGGTTCGGGCACAGATACGCAGTATTTT.